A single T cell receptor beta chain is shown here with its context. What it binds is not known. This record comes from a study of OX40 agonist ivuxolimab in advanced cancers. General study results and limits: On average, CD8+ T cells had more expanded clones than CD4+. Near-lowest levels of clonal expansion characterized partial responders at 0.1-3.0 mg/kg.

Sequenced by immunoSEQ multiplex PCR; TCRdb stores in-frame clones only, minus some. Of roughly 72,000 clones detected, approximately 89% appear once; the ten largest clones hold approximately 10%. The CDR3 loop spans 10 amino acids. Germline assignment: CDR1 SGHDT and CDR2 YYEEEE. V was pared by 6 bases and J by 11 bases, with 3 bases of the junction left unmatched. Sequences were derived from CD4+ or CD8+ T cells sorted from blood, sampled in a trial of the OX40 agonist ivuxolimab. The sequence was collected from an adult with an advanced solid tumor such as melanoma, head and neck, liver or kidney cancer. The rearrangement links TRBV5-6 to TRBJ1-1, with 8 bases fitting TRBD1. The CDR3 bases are TGTGCCAGCAAGACAGGGGTGGCTTTCTTT. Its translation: CASKTGVAFF. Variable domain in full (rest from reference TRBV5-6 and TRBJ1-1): DAGVTQSPTHLIKTRGQQVTLRCSPKSGHDTVSWYQQALGQGPQFIFQYYEEEERQRGNFPDRFSGHQFPNYSSELNVNALLLGDSALYLCASKTGVAFFGQGTRLTVV.